This T cell receptor (beta chain) is from a study of multiple sclerosis patients with progressive multifocal leukoencephalopathy. The protocol was immunoSEQ multiplex PCR, while the TCRdb copy is restricted to in-frame clones and leaves out a portion. Among approximately 26,000 clones, about 88% were seen once, and the ten largest hold about 1.1%. Trimming stripped 6 bases from V and 1 base from J, with 12 bases between. In germline, CDR1 is KGHSH, CDR2 LQKENI. The CDR3 has 15 amino acids. Time point described: before natalizumab initiation. V gene TRBV18 combines with J gene TRBJ2-2; D unresolved. The sequence was obtained from a human donor with multiple sclerosis. Sequencing was performed on PBMCs. This CDR3 is CASSTTIQNTGELFF. The CDR3, as DNA: TGTGCCAGCTCTACCACAATACAGAACACCGGGGAGCTGTTTTTT.